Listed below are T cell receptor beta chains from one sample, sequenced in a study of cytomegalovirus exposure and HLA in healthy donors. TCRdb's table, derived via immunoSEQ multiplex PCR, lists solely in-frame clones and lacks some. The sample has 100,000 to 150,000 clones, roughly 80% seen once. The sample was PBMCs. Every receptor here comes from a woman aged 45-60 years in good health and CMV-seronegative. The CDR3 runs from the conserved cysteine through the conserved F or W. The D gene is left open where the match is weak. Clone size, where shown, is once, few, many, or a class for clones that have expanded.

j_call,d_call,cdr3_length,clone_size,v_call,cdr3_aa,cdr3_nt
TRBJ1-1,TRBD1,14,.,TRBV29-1,CSVKKQGARTEAFF,TGCAGCGTTAAAAAACAGGGGGCGCGTACTGAAGCTTTCTTT
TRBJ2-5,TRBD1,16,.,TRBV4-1,CASSPAGQGGKETQYF,TGCGCCAGCAGCCCTGCTGGACAGGGGGGGAAAGAGACCCAGTACTTC
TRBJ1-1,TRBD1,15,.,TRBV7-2,CASSWATGGVSEAFF,TGTGCCAGCAGCTGGGCGACAGGGGGAGTATCTGAAGCTTTCTTT
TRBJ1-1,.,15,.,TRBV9,CASSVVGSANTEAFF,TGTGCCAGCAGCGTAGTCGGGAGCGCGAACACTGAAGCTTTCTTT
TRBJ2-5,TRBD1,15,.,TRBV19,CASSPGDRGVWTQYF,TGTGCCAGTAGTCCGGGGGACAGGGGGGTTTGGACCCAGTACTTC
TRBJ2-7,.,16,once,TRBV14,CASSQAPRGALYEQYF,TGTGCCAGCAGCCAAGCCCCTCGGGGGGCCCTCTACGAGCAGTACTTC
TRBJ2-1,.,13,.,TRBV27,CASIKGSLNEQFF,TGTGCCAGCATAAAGGGGTCATTAAATGAGCAGTTCTTC
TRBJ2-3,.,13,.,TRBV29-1,CSVGGLRADTQYF,TGCAGCGTTGGGGGACTTCGCGCAGATACGCAGTATTTT
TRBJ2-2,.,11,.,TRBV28,CASLRAGELFF,TGTGCCAGCCTCAGGGCCGGGGAGCTGTTTTTT
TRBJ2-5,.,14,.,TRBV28,CASRQGPPKETQYF,TGTGCCAGCAGGCAGGGTCCGCCAAAAGAGACCCAGTACTTC
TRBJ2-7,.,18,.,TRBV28,CASSFLSSSAIPTYEQYF,TGTGCCAGCAGTTTTTTATCATCGTCCGCCATCCCTACCTACGAGCAGTACTTC
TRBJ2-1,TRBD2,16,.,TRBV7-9,CASSLEGLARHNEQFF,TGTGCCAGCAGCTTGGAGGGACTAGCGAGACACAATGAGCAGTTCTTC
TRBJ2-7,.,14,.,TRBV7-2,CASNSETLVYEQYF,TGTGCCAGCAATTCTGAGACTCTGGTCTACGAGCAGTACTTC
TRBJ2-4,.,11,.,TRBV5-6,CASSLGDIQYF,TGTGCCAGCAGCTTGGGCGACATTCAGTACTTC
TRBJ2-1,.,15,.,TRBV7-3,CASSLPGVPYNEQFF,TGTGCCAGCAGCTTACCTGGAGTTCCGTACAATGAGCAGTTCTTC
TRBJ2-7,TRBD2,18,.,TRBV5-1,CASSLATSGRANSYEQYF,TGCGCCAGCAGCTTGGCAACTAGCGGGAGGGCCAACTCCTACGAGCAGTACTTC
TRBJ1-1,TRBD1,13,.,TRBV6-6,CAGARTGNTEAFF,TGTGCCGGGGCCAGGACAGGGAACACTGAAGCTTTCTTT
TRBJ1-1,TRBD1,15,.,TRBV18,CASSQDRGGNTEAFF,TGTGCCAGCTCACAAGACAGGGGAGGGAACACTGAAGCTTTCTTT
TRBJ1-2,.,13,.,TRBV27,CASSQDRNYGYTF,TGTGCCAGCAGTCAAGACAGGAACTATGGCTACACCTTC
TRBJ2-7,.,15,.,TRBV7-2,CASSLVGAESYEQYF,TGTGCCAGCAGCTTAGTGGGGGCTGAGTCCTACGAGCAGTACTTC
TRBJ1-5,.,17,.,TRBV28,CASSLSSRGGSNQPQHF,TGTGCCAGCAGTTTATCGTCTAGGGGGGGTAGCAATCAGCCCCAGCATTTT
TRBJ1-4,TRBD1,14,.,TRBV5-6,CASRFGTGVEKLFF,TGTGCCAGCAGATTCGGGACAGGGGTCGAAAAACTGTTTTTT
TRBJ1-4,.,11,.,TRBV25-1,CAYRVWEKLFF,TGTGCCTACAGGGTTTGGGAAAAACTGTTTTTT
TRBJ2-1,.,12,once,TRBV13,CASSLRYNEQFF,TGTGCCAGCAGTCTCCGGTACAATGAGCAGTTCTTC
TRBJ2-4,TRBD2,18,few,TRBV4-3,CASSQEVSGRAAKNIQYF,TGCGCCAGCAGCCAAGAAGTTAGCGGGAGGGCGGCCAAAAACATTCAGTACTTC
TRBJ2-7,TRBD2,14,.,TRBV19,CASRSGTSGDEQYF,TGTGCCAGTAGATCCGGGACTAGCGGCGACGAGCAGTACTTC
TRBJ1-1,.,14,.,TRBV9,CASSRGGVNTEAFF,TGTGCCAGCAGCCGAGGAGGGGTGAACACTGAAGCTTTCTTT
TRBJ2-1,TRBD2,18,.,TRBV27,CASKIYREGLAGYNEQFF,TGTGCCAGCAAAATATACCGGGAGGGACTAGCGGGGTACAATGAGCAGTTCTTC
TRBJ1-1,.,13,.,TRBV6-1,CASSEGVNTEAFF,TGTGCCAGCAGTGAGGGAGTTAACACTGAAGCTTTCTTT
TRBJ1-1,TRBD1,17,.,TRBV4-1,CASSPAGYEGADTEAFF,TGCGCCAGCAGCCCCGCGGGGTATGAGGGGGCGGACACTGAAGCTTTCTTT
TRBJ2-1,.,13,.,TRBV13,CASSLESRNEQFF,TGTGCCAGCAGCTTAGAGAGTCGCAATGAGCAGTTCTTC
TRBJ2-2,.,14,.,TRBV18,CASSPTVVPGELFF,TGTGCCAGCTCACCTACGGTCGTACCCGGGGAGCTGTTTTTT
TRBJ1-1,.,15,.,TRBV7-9,CSSRPTAGVNTEAFF,TGTTCCAGCAGACCCACCGCAGGGGTGAACACTGAAGCTTTCTTT
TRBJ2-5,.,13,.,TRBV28,CASSPGGKETQYF,TGTGCCAGCAGCCCCGGCGGTAAAGAGACCCAGTACTTC
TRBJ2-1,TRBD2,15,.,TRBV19,CATQGVAGGPYEQFF,TGTGCCACTCAGGGAGTAGCGGGAGGGCCGTATGAGCAGTTCTTC
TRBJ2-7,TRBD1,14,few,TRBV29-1,CSVARTGTFHEQYF,TGCAGCGTTGCAAGGACAGGGACGTTCCACGAGCAGTACTTC
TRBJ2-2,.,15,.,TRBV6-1,CASSEAGRGSGELFF,TGTGCCAGCAGTGAAGCAGGTCGGGGATCCGGGGAGCTGTTTTTT
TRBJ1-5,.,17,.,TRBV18,CASSRRMAGPLVQPQHF,TGTGCCAGCTCACGACGGATGGCAGGGCCTCTAGTGCAGCCCCAGCATTTT
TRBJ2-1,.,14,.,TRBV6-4,CASSPQSSYNEQFF,TGTGCCAGCAGTCCACAGAGCTCCTACAATGAGCAGTTCTTC
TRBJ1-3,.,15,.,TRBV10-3,CAISGSSSSGNTIYF,TGTGCCATCAGTGGTAGTAGTTCTTCTGGAAACACCATATATTTT
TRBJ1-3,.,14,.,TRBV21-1,CASSPPGQGNTIYF,TGTGCCAGCAGCCCCCCGGGACAGGGAAACACCATATATTTT
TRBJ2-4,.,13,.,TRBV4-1,CASSHAGSNIQYF,TGCGCCAGCAGCCATGCGGGGTCAAACATTCAGTACTTC
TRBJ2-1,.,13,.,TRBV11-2,CASRRSARNEQFF,TGTGCCAGCCGACGGAGCGCGAGAAATGAGCAGTTCTTC
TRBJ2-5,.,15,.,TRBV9,CASSVRAGTQETQYF,TGTGCCAGCAGCGTACGTGCGGGGACTCAAGAGACCCAGTACTTC
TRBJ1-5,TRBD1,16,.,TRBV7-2,CASSLPTGDVKVTQHF,TGTGCCAGCAGCTTACCGACAGGGGATGTGAAGGTGACCCAGCATTTT
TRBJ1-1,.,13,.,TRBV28,CASSTRQATEAFF,TGTGCCAGCAGCACTCGACAGGCCACTGAAGCTTTCTTT
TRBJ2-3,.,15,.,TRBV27,CASNPGNSAADTQYF,TGTGCCAGCAACCCAGGGAACTCCGCGGCAGATACGCAGTATTTT
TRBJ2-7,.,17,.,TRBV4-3,CASSRDYKGTGVYEQYF,TGCGCCAGCAGCCGCGACTATAAGGGTACGGGGGTCTACGAGCAGTACTTC
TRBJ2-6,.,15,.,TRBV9,CASSPTGPGANVLTF,TGTGCCAGCAGCCCGACAGGTCCTGGGGCCAACGTCCTGACTTTC
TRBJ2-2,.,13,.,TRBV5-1,CASSLGSGGELFF,TGCGCCAGCAGCTTGGGGAGTGGCGGGGAGCTGTTTTTT
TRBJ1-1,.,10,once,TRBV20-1,CSAGLAEAFF,TGCAGTGCTGGCCTGGCTGAAGCTTTCTTT
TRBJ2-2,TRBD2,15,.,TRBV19,CASSPGLADTGELFF,TGTGCCAGTAGTCCCGGACTAGCGGACACCGGGGAGCTGTTTTTT
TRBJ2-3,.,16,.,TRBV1,CTSSQDLETSLDTQYF,TGCACCAGCAGCCAAGATCTTGAGACTAGCCTCGATACGCAGTATTTT
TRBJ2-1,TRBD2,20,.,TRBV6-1,CASSETQLALGGRSYNEQFF,TGTGCCAGCAGTGAAACTCAACTAGCCCTCGGCGGGAGATCCTACAATGAGCAGTTCTTC
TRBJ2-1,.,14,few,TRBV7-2,CASSLDGPLDEQFF,TGTGCCAGCAGCTTAGACGGCCCCCTAGATGAGCAGTTCTTC